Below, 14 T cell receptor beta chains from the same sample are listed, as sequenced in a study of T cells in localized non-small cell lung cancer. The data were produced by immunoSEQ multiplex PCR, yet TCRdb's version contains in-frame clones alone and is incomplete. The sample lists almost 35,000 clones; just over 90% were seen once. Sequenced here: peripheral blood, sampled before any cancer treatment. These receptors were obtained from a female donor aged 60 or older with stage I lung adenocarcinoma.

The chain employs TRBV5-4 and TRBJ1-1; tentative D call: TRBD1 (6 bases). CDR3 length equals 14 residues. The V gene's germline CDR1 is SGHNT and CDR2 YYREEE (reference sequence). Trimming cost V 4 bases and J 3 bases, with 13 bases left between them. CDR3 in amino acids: CASSPPNRDTEAFF. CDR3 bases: TGTGCCAGCAGCCCCCCCAACAGGGACACTGAAGCTTTCTTT.

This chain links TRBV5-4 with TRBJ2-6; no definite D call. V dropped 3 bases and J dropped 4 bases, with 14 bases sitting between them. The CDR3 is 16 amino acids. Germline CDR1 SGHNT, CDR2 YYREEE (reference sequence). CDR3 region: CASSSPLQTGANVLTF. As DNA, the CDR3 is TGTGCCAGCAGCTCCCCTTTACAGACCGGGGCCAACGTCCTGACTTTC.

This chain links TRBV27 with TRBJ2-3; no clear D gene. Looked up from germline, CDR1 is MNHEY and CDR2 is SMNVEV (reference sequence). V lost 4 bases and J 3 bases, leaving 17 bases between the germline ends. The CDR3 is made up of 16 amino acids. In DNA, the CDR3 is TGTGCCAGCAGTTCCCCCGCCCGCTTTGGGACAGATACGCAGTATTTT. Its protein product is CASSSPARFGTDTQYF.

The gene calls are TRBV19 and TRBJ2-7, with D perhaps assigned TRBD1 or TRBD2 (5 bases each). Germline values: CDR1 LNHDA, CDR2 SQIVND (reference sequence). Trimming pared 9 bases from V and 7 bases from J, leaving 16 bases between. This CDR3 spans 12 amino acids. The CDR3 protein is CASWLGVREQYV. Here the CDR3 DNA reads TGTGCCAGCTGGCTGGGGGTAAGGGAGCAGTACGTC.

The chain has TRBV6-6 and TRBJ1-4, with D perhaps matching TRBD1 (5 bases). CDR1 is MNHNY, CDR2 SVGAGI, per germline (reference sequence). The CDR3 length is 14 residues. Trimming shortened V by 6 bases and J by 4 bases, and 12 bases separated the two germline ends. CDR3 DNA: TGTGCCAGCAGGACGGGACGCCTTAATGAAAAACTGTTTTTT. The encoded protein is CASRTGRLNEKLFF.

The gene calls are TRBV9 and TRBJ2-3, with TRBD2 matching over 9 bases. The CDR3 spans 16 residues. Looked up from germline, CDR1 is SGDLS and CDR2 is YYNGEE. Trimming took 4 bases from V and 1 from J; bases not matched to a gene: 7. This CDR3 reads CASSTWTSDGTDTQYF. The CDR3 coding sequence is TGTGCCAGCAGCACGTGGACTAGCGACGGCACAGATACGCAGTATTTT.

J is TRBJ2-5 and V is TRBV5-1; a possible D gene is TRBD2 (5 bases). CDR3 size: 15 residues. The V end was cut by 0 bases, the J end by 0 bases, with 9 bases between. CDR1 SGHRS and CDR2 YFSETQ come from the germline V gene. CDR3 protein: CASSLAGLYQETQYF. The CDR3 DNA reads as TGCGCCAGCAGCTTGGCCGGACTGTACCAAGAGACCCAGTACTTC.

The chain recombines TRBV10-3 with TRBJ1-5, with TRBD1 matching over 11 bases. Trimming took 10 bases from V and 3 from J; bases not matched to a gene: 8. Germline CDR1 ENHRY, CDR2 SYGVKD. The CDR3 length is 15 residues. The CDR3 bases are TGTGCCACTTATTCGGGACAGGGGGACAATCAGCCCCAGCATTTT. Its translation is CATYSGQGDNQPQHF.

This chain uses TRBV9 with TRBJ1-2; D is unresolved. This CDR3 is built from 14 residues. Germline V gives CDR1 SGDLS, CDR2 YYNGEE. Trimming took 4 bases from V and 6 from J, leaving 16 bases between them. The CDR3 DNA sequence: TGTGCCAGCAGCTCCCCGGGGAGGTCCCATGGCTACACCTTC. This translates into CASSSPGRSHGYTF.

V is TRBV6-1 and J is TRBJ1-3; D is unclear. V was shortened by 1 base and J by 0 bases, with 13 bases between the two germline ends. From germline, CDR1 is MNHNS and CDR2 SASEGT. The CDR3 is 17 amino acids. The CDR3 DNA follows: TGTGCCAGCAGTGAAGACTACAGCTTCTACTCTGGAAACACCATATATTTT. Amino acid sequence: CASSEDYSFYSGNTIYF.

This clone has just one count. The DNA for the CDR3 is TGTGCCAGTAAGTTGGGGGATCCTTCCTACAATGAGCAGTTCTTC. It codes for CASKLGDPSYNEQFF. This sequence joins TRBV19 and TRBJ2-1; possibly TRBD1 or TRBD2 for D (5 bases each). This CDR3 comprises 15 residues. V was cut by 7 bases and J by 1 base, with 14 bases left in between. The germline gives CDR1 LNHDA, CDR2 SQIVND (reference sequence).

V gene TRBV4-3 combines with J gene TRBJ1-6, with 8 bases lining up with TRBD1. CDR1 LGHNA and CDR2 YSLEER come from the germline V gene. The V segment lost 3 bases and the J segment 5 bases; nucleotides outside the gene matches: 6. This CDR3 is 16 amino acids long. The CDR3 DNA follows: TGCGCCAGCAGCCAGGACAGGGCGAATAATAATTCACCCCTCCACTTT. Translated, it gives CASSQDRANNNSPLHF.

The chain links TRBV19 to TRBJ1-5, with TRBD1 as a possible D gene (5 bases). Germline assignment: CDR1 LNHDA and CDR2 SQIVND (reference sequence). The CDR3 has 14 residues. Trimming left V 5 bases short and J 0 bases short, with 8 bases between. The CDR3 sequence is CASSGDYSNQPQHF. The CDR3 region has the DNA TGTGCCAGTAGTGGGGACTATAGCAATCAGCCCCAGCATTTT.

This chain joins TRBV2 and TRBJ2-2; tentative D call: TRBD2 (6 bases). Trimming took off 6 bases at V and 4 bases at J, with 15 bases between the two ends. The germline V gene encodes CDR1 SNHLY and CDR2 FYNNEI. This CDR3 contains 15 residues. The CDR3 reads CASRAVAVSTGELFF. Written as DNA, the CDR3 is TGTGCCAGCAGAGCGGTAGCGGTGAGCACCGGGGAGCTGTTTTTT.